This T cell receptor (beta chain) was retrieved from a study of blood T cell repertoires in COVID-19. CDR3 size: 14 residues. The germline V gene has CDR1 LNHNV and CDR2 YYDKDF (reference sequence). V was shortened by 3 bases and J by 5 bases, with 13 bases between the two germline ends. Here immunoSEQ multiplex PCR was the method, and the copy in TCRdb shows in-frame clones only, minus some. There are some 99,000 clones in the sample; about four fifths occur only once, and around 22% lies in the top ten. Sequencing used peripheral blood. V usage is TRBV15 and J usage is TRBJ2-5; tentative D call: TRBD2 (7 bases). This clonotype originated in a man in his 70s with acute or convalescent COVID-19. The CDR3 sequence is CATSSRGGRETQYF. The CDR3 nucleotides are TGTGCCACCAGCAGTAGGGGGGGTCGGGAGACCCAGTACTTC.